The rows below give T cell receptor beta chains drawn from one sample of a study. TCRdb itself ran the RT-PCR reads through MiXCR, one entry per CDR3 protein. The repertoire consists of almost 700,000 distinct CDR3 sequences, with 14% occurring once and the leading ten covering 3% to 4.5%. The sequenced sample was memory CD4+ T cells from blood. Source of these receptors: a female donor in good health, serving as a healthy control. CDR3s include the opening cysteine and the closing phenylalanine or tryptophan. A D gene is named only where the DNA matches it firmly. Clone size is shown for a subset of rows, as once, few, many or a class of expanded clone.

size	V	D	J	CDR3	DNA
many	TRBV5-1	NA	TRBJ2-1	CASSLAVGANYNEQFF	TGCGCCAGCAGCTTGGCCGTGGGGGCAAATTACAATGAGCAGTTCTTC
NA	TRBV27	TRBD1	TRBJ1-2	CASRTGGFNYGYTF	TGTGCCAGCCGGACAGGGGGTTTTAACTATGGCTACACCTTC
NA	TRBV24-1	NA	TRBJ2-3	CATSARGRGTDTQYF	TGTGCCACCAGTGCCCGGGGAAGGGGCACAGATACGCAGTATTTT
NA	TRBV6-2/TRBV6-3	TRBD2	TRBJ2-3	CASSRYGLAGVADTQYF	TGTGCCAGCAGCAGATATGGACTAGCGGGAGTAGCGGATACGCAGTATTTT
NA	TRBV6-5	NA	TRBJ2-3	CATSRESTDTQYF	TGTGCCACCAGTCGGGAGAGTACAGATACGCAGTATTTT
few	TRBV9	NA	TRBJ2-3	CASSVEGSDTQYF	TGTGCCAGCAGCGTAGAGGGGTCAGATACGCAGTATTTT
NA	TRBV18	NA	TRBJ2-1	CASSPPGVVSNEQFF	TGTGCCAGCTCACCACCAGGGGTAGTTAGCAATGAGCAGTTCTTC
NA	TRBV6-6	NA	TRBJ1-5	CASSYSTFNQPQHF	TGTGCCAGCAGTTACTCGACATTCAATCAGCCCCAGCATTTT
few	TRBV6-5	NA	TRBJ2-3	CASSYSKTLSTDTQYF	TGTGCCAGCAGTTACTCGAAAACGCTAAGCACAGATACGCAGTATTTT
few	TRBV4-3	NA	TRBJ2-6	CASSQETTNSGANVLTF	TGCGCCAGCAGCCAGGAAACAACAAACTCTGGGGCCAACGTCCTGACTTTC
many	TRBV5-6	NA	TRBJ1-2	CASSLPNFGDGYTF	TGTGCCAGCAGCTTGCCCAATTTCGGGGATGGCTACACCTTC
few	TRBV12-3/TRBV12-4	NA	TRBJ1-2	CASSLRGDWHYGYTF	TGTGCCAGCAGTTTAAGAGGGGACTGGCACTATGGCTACACCTTC
NA	TRBV12-3/TRBV12-4	NA	TRBJ1-5	CASSWQNQPQHF	TGTGCCAGCAGTTGGCAAAATCAGCCCCAGCATTTT
many	TRBV20-1	TRBD2	TRBJ2-3	CSASETSVLDTQYF	TGCAGTGCTAGTGAGACTAGCGTCTTGGATACGCAGTATTTT
NA	TRBV5-1	NA	TRBJ1-2	CASSYDKLYGYTF	TGCGCCAGCAGCTACGACAAGCTCTATGGCTACACCTTC
NA	TRBV5-4	NA	TRBJ2-1	CASSLGTNEQFF	TGTGCCAGCAGCTTGGGGACGAATGAGCAGTTCTTC
many	TRBV6-5	TRBD2	TRBJ2-7	CASSWTSGSDYEQYF	TGTGCCAGCAGCTGGACTAGCGGGTCAGATTACGAGCAGTACTTC
NA	TRBV27	NA	TRBJ2-3	CASSSSFGTQYF	TGTGCCAGCAGTTCTAGCTTTGGTACGCAGTATTTT
many	TRBV5-1	NA	TRBJ2-1	CASSSNGAYNEQFF	TGCGCCAGCAGCTCGAATGGAGCCTACAATGAGCAGTTCTTC
few	TRBV5-1	TRBD2	TRBJ2-1	CASSLVAGGINEQFF	TGCGCCAGCAGCTTGGTGGCGGGAGGTATCAATGAGCAGTTCTTC
NA	TRBV7-9	TRBD2	TRBJ2-5	CASSFLAGKETQYF	TGTGCCAGCAGCTTTCTAGCGGGTAAAGAGACCCAGTACTTC
many	TRBV7-2	NA	TRBJ1-5	CASSLHYSNQPQHF	TGTGCCAGCAGCTTACACTACAGCAATCAGCCCCAGCATTTT
many	TRBV15	NA	TRBJ1-1	CATSHDRNTEAFF	TGTGCCACCAGCCACGACAGGAACACTGAAGCTTTCTTT
NA	TRBV20-1	NA	TRBJ2-2	CSALDSGRSTGELFF	TGCAGTGCCCTAGATTCAGGGCGGAGCACCGGGGAGCTGTTTTTT
NA	TRBV6-6	TRBD1	TRBJ1-6	CASRPGQTNSPLHF	TGTGCCAGCCGACCGGGACAGACTAATTCACCCCTCCACTTT
many	TRBV6-2/TRBV6-3	TRBD2	TRBJ2-6	CASSYGLAGGANVLTF	TGTGCCAGCAGTTACGGACTAGCGGGAGGGGCCAACGTCCTGACTTTC
few	TRBV7-9	NA	TRBJ1-2	CASSSRDGGYTF	TGTGCCAGCAGCTCCCGGGACGGTGGCTACACCTTC
once	TRBV4-2	NA	TRBJ1-4	CASRASSTATGEKLFF	TGTGCCAGCAGAGCTAGCTCGACCGCTACGGGAGAAAAACTGTTTTTT
NA	TRBV21-1	NA	TRBJ1-5	CASNFRGDSNQPQHF	TGTGCCAGCAACTTCAGGGGGGATAGCAATCAGCCCCAGCATTTT
many	TRBV6-5	NA	TRBJ2-7	CACGQQTYEQYF	TGTGCCTGCGGACAGCAAACCTACGAGCAGTACTTC
NA	TRBV7-2	NA	TRBJ1-1	CASSLERAAAAFF	TGTGCCAGCAGCTTAGAAAGGGCGGCGGCGGCTTTCTTT
many	TRBV15	NA	TRBJ1-5	CATSRDRQPQHF	TGTGCCACCAGCAGAGATCGGCAGCCCCAGCATTTT
many	TRBV7-3	TRBD2	TRBJ2-5	CASSLLAGQETQYF	TGTGCCAGCAGCTTATTAGCGGGGCAAGAGACCCAGTACTTC
NA	TRBV15	TRBD1	TRBJ2-1	CATSSPPGQGSYNEQLF	TGTGCCACCAGCAGCCCCCCGGGACAGGGTAGCTACAATGAGCAGTTATTC
many	TRBV27	NA	TRBJ2-2	CASKRAGNTGELFF	TGTGCCAGCAAAAGGGCAGGCAACACCGGGGAGCTGTTTTTT
NA	TRBV18	TRBD1	TRBJ1-1	CASSPDRGQNTEAFF	TGTGCCAGCTCACCGGACAGGGGCCAGAACACTGAAGCTTTCTTT
NA	TRBV12-3/TRBV12-4	NA	TRBJ1-1	CASTVNTEAFF	TGTGCCAGCACCGTGAACACTGAAGCTTTCTTT
NA	TRBV5-1	NA	TRBJ1-2	CASSQDRIYGYTF	TGCGCCAGCAGTCAGGACAGAATCTATGGCTACACCTTC
few	TRBV7-9	NA	TRBJ2-4	CASSLAGVGNIQYF	TGTGCCAGCAGCTTAGCGGGGGTCGGAAACATTCAGTACTTC
NA	TRBV20-1	TRBD1	TRBJ1-5	CSATQGGNQPQHF	TGCAGTGCAACTCAGGGGGGCAATCAGCCCCAGCATTTT
many	TRBV20-1	TRBD2	TRBJ2-3	CSASMLAGNTDTQYF	TGCAGTGCTAGTATGCTAGCGGGCAACACAGATACGCAGTATTTT
many	TRBV7-9	TRBD2	TRBJ2-2	CASSFGGTGELFF	TGTGCCAGCAGCTTCGGGGGGACCGGGGAGCTGTTTTTT
many	TRBV15	NA	TRBJ2-7	CATSTSGQGTYEQYF	TGTGCCACCAGCACCTCGGGGCAGGGGACCTACGAGCAGTACTTC
NA	TRBV11-3	NA	TRBJ2-3	CASSPQGGNTDTQYF	TGTGCCAGCAGCCCCCAGGGGGGAAACACAGATACGCAGTATTTT
NA	TRBV7-6	NA	TRBJ2-2	CASSPGAQVPTGELFF	TGTGCCAGCAGCCCCGGGGCTCAGGTCCCCACCGGGGAGCTGTTTTTT
once	TRBV30	NA	TRBJ2-5	CAWSYGTQETQYF	TGTGCCTGGAGTTACGGGACACAAGAGACCCAGTACTTC
NA	TRBV5-1	TRBD1	TRBJ2-5	CASSTGTGSQETQYF	TGCGCCAGCAGCACAGGGACAGGGAGCCAAGAGACCCAGTACTTC
few	TRBV15	NA	TRBJ1-4	CATATGLREKLFF	TGTGCCACCGCTACAGGGCTCAGGGAAAAACTGTTTTTT
many	TRBV5-1	NA	TRBJ1-2	CASSSAEAAYGYTF	TGCGCCAGCAGCTCCGCAGAGGCAGCCTATGGCTACACCTTC
NA	TRBV7-8	NA	TRBJ1-1	CASSFYPNLDTEAFF	TGTGCCAGCAGCTTTTATCCCAACCTGGACACTGAAGCTTTCTTT
many	TRBV12-3/TRBV12-4	NA	TRBJ1-1	CASTIGGGRLNTEAFF	TGTGCCAGCACTATTGGGGGGGGGCGCTTGAACACTGAAGCTTTCTTT
once	TRBV29-1	NA	TRBJ2-7	CSADTSLEQYF	TGCAGCGCTGATACCTCTCTCGAGCAGTACTTC
few	TRBV12-3/TRBV12-4	TRBD2	TRBJ2-1	CATVPLAEFYNEQFF	TGTGCCACGGTCCCACTAGCGGAGTTTTACAATGAGCAGTTCTTC